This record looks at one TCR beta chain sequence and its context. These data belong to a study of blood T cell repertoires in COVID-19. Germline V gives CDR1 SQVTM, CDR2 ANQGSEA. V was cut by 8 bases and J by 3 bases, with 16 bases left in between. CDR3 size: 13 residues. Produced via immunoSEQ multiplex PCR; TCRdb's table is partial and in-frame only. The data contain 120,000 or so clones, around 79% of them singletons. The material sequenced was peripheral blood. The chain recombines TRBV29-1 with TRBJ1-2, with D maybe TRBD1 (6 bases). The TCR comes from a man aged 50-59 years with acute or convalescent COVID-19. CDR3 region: CSHNREGDYGYTF. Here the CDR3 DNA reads TGCAGCCATAACAGGGAAGGGGACTATGGCTACACCTTC. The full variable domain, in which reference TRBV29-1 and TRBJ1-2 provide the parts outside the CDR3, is SAVISQKPSRDICQRGTSLTIQCQVDSQVTMMFWYRQQPGQSLTLIATANQGSEATYESGFVIDKFPISRPNLTFSTLTVSNMSPEDSSIYLCSHNREGDYGYTFGSGTRLTVV.